These T cell receptor beta chains were read from a single sample in a study of a mutant IDH1 vaccine in newly diagnosed glioma. These receptors' targets are unknown. Libraries were prepared by immunoSEQ multiplex PCR; TCRdb keeps only in-frame clonotypes and omits some of them. The data contain tens of thousands of clones, roughly 80% of them singletons. The input for sequencing was PBMCs, taken from a glioma patient whose treatment included an IDH1 peptide vaccine. The source of these receptors is a man aged 50-59 years with glioma. Each CDR3 is given with its conserved first and last residue. A D gene is named only where the DNA matches it firmly. Size values are once, few and many counts, or a class for expanded clones, and some rows have none.

V gene,J gene,clone size,D gene,CDR3 DNA,CDR3 protein
TRBV27,TRBJ1-5,.,.,TGTGCCAGCAGGGGGGCGGTCTACCAGCCCCAGCATTTT,CASRGAVYQPQHF
TRBV4-1,TRBJ1-5,.,TRBD1,TGCGCCAGCAGCCCTCCGGACAGGGGGAACAATCAGCCCCAGCATTTT,CASSPPDRGNNQPQHF
TRBV30,TRBJ2-7,.,.,TGTGCCCTCAATAGCGCAGGGGTTAACCACGAGCAGTACTTC,CALNSAGVNHEQYF
TRBV6-5,TRBJ1-1,.,.,TGTGCCAGCAACCGCGGGACCTCGAACACTGAAGCTTTCTTT,CASNRGTSNTEAFF
TRBV28,TRBJ2-7,.,.,TGTGCCACCGGGGGCAAGTACGTGGAGCAGTACTTC,CATGGKYVEQYF
TRBV11-2,TRBJ2-5,.,TRBD1,TGTGCCAGCAGTTCGCCGGGACAGGGAACGGCCCAGTACTTC,CASSSPGQGTAQYF
TRBV9,TRBJ2-3,.,.,TGTGCCAGCAGCGCCGGGGAGGTCCTGGATACGCAGTATTTT,CASSAGEVLDTQYF
TRBV4-1,TRBJ2-7,.,.,TGCGCCAGCAGCCAAGACGCGGTTCGGCGCAACTACGAGCAGTACTTC,CASSQDAVRRNYEQYF
TRBV5-4,TRBJ2-7,.,.,TGTGCCGGATCCAGGGGACCTTCGGCCTACGAGCAGTACTTC,CAGSRGPSAYEQYF
TRBV11-3,TRBJ2-5,once,TRBD2,TGTGCCAGCAGATTAGCGGGGAGCCAAGAGACCCAGTACTTC,CASRLAGSQETQYF
TRBV7-3,TRBJ2-2,few,TRBD1,TGTGCCAGCAGCCCCTCCGGACAGGGAGGCACCGGGGAGCTGTTTTTT,CASSPSGQGGTGELFF
TRBV6-1,TRBJ1-3,.,.,TGTGCCAGCACCGCCGACTTCTCTGGAAACACCATATATTTT,CASTADFSGNTIYF
TRBV6-6,TRBJ1-5,.,.,TGTGCCAGCAGTCGACAGAATCAGCCCCAGCATTTT,CASSRQNQPQHF
TRBV18,TRBJ1-5,once,.,TGTGCCAGCTCACCAGGGGGGATTCAGCCCCAGCATTTT,CASSPGGIQPQHF
TRBV28,TRBJ2-6,.,.,TGTGCCAGCAGCTCTCTCGGGGTTTCTGGGGCCAACGTCCTGACTTTC,CASSSLGVSGANVLTF
TRBV6-6,TRBJ2-7,.,TRBD1,TGTGCCAGCGGACAGGGGTCCTCCTACGAGCAGTACTTC,CASGQGSSYEQYF
TRBV19,TRBJ1-5,.,.,TGTGCCAGTAGTATTTACAGGCTTAGCAATCAGCCCCAGCATTTT,CASSIYRLSNQPQHF
TRBV7-9,TRBJ2-5,.,.,TGTGCCAGCAGCTTGGCCAACCAAGAGACCCAGTACTTC,CASSLANQETQYF
TRBV27,TRBJ1-3,.,.,TGTGCCAGCAGGGGAGGGCCGAAGGGAAACACCATATATTTT,CASRGGPKGNTIYF
TRBV4-1,TRBJ1-3,once,.,TGCGCCAGCAGCCAGCTACAACGGGGAACCAGCTCTGGAAACACCATATATTTT,CASSQLQRGTSSGNTIYF
TRBV2,TRBJ2-1,.,TRBD2,TGTGCCAGCAGTGAAACGGTATCTGGCGGGGGGGCGAGAGGTAAAAATGAGCAGTTCTTC,CASSETVSGGGARGKNEQFF
TRBV19,TRBJ1-1,few,.,TGTGCCAGTAGTCCTCGGAGCTCGAACACTGAAGCTTTCTTT,CASSPRSSNTEAFF
TRBV19,TRBJ2-2,.,TRBD1,TGTGCCAGTAGTATAAACAGGGGAGCCCCCGGGGAGCTGTTTTTT,CASSINRGAPGELFF
TRBV5-1,TRBJ1-1,.,.,TGCGCCAGCAGCTTGGAACCCACCAGGAGACGTTACACTGAAGCTTTCTTT,CASSLEPTRRRYTEAFF
TRBV4-1,TRBJ1-5,.,.,TGCGCCAGCAGCCACCAGGACAGCTCCAATCAGCCCCAGCATTTT,CASSHQDSSNQPQHF
TRBV9,TRBJ1-1,many,.,TGTGCCAGCAGCATTACCTCCATGGGCATGAACACTGAAGCTTTCTTT,CASSITSMGMNTEAFF
TRBV6-1,TRBJ2-5,.,TRBD2,TGTGCCAGCAGGACGGGAGGTCTTCCAGAGACCCAGTACTTC,CASRTGGLPETQYF
TRBV7-8,TRBJ1-1,.,TRBD1,TGTGCCAGCTGCGCAGGGGGGGGCACTGAAGCTTTCTTT,CASCAGGGTEAFF
TRBV28,TRBJ1-5,.,TRBD1,TGTGCCAGCAGTTTATCGACAGGGAATCAGCCCCAGCATTTT,CASSLSTGNQPQHF
TRBV28,TRBJ1-2,.,.,TGTGCCAGCAGCCTTCCGACAGGTGCCGCAGCTAACTATGGCTACACCTTC,CASSLPTGAAANYGYTF
TRBV29-1,TRBJ2-2,.,TRBD1,TGCAGCGTCAGGACAGGGGGCAGGGGGGAGCTGTTTTTT,CSVRTGGRGELFF
TRBV9,TRBJ2-2,once,TRBD1,TGTGCCAGCAGCGTAGGAGTACAGGGGATGGACGGGGAGCTGTTTTTT,CASSVGVQGMDGELFF
TRBV5-1,TRBJ2-7,.,.,TGCGCCAGCAGCGTCCCGGGCCCAGACTACGAGCAGTACTTC,CASSVPGPDYEQYF
TRBV10-3,TRBJ2-3,.,.,TGTGCCATCAGTCTGGCCCGCACAGATACGCAGTATTTT,CAISLARTDTQYF
TRBV28,TRBJ2-7,.,TRBD1,TGTGCCAGCAGTTCCGGGACAGTCGACGAGCAGTACTTC,CASSSGTVDEQYF
TRBV18,TRBJ1-2,.,TRBD1,TGTGCCAGCTCACGACAGGGGGGGAACTATGGCTACACCTTC,CASSRQGGNYGYTF
TRBV5-1,TRBJ1-1,.,.,TGCGCCAGCAGGACAGAGAACACTGAAGCTTTCTTT,CASRTENTEAFF
TRBV19,TRBJ1-6,.,.,TGTGCCAGTAGTACAGGGGAAAATAATTCACCCCTCCACTTT,CASSTGENNSPLHF
TRBV6-1,TRBJ1-2,once,.,TGTGCCACCCGGGGCCCCCCCGGGAATGGCTACACCTTC,CATRGPPGNGYTF
TRBV2,TRBJ1-1,.,.,TGTGCCAGCAGTGAAGCGGGCGGGGGCGCGAGGTACACTGAAGCTTTCTTT,CASSEAGGGARYTEAFF
TRBV5-8,TRBJ2-5,.,.,TGTGCCAGCGGAGACACAGCACTTGTTCAGACCCAGTACTTC,CASGDTALVQTQYF
TRBV2,TRBJ1-4,.,.,TGTGCCGGAAGACTAACTAATGAAAAACTGTTTTTT,CAGRLTNEKLFF
TRBV7-2,TRBJ2-7,.,TRBD1,TGTGCCAGCAGCCGGGGACAGGGGATCTCCTACGAGCAGTACTTC,CASSRGQGISYEQYF
TRBV14,TRBJ1-4,.,.,TGTGCCAGCAGCGGAGGGGGGGTCACTAATGAAAAACTGTTTTTT,CASSGGGVTNEKLFF
TRBV5-5,TRBJ2-5,.,.,TGTGCCAGCAGCTTGACTCCACTTCTAGCAGCCGGTCGGGAGACCCAGTACTTC,CASSLTPLLAAGRETQYF
TRBV27,TRBJ2-2,.,TRBD2,TGTGCCAGCAGTTTTCCCCGACTAGCGGGAGGTATCGGGGAGCTGTTTTTT,CASSFPRLAGGIGELFF
TRBV14,TRBJ2-3,.,.,TGTGCCAGCAGCCTAACGGCAGGGGCAGATACGCAGTATTTT,CASSLTAGADTQYF
TRBV5-6,TRBJ1-1,.,TRBD1,TGTGCCAGCAGTTACCGGGACAGGGGGCACACTGAAGCTTTCTTT,CASSYRDRGHTEAFF
TRBV20-1,TRBJ2-1,.,TRBD2,TGCAGTTCGGGGAGGGGCGCCGAGCAGTTCTTC,CSSGRGAEQFF
TRBV6-6,TRBJ2-5,.,.,TGTGCCAGCAGTTACGGAGCGCAAGAGACCCAGTACTTC,CASSYGAQETQYF
TRBV9,TRBJ1-3,once,.,TGTGCCAGCACCTCGAACTGGGGTTCAGGAAACACCATATATTTT,CASTSNWGSGNTIYF
TRBV30,TRBJ2-7,.,.,TGTGCCTGGAGTGTACGCGGATCTGGCGAGCAGTACTTC,CAWSVRGSGEQYF
TRBV11-2,TRBJ2-4,.,TRBD2,TGTGCCAGCAGCTTAGACGGGGGGAGGGCCAAAAACATTCAGTACTTC,CASSLDGGRAKNIQYF
TRBV7-2,TRBJ1-5,.,.,TGTGCCAGCAGCTTAGCCAGTCAGAACAATCAGCCCCAGCATTTT,CASSLASQNNQPQHF
TRBV1,TRBJ2-4,.,.,TGCACCAGCAGCCAAGTGAACACCCAGGGAAACATTCAGTACTTC,CTSSQVNTQGNIQYF
TRBV2,TRBJ1-4,few,.,TGTGCCAGCAGTGGACTCCGTAATGAAAAACTGTTTTTT,CASSGLRNEKLFF
TRBV28,TRBJ2-5,.,TRBD1,TGTGCCAGCAAAAGACAGGGGTTTATGGAGACCCAGTACTTC,CASKRQGFMETQYF